The rows below give T cell receptor beta chains drawn from one sample of a study of T cell responses to AZD1222 COVID-19 vaccine. Generated by immunoSEQ multiplex PCR, the TCRdb table keeps only in-frame clones and is missing some. The data contain tens of thousands of clones, roughly 80% of them singletons. The material sequenced was peripheral blood, taken 28 days after the second AZD1222 dose. All receptors come from an adult who received the AZD1222 COVID-19 vaccine. The CDR3 runs from the conserved cysteine through the conserved F or W. The order of the fields is D gene, J gene, clone size, V gene, CDR3 protein, CDR3 DNA. A D gene is named only where the DNA matches it firmly. Not every row has a clone size; where given, it reads once, few, many or a size class.

D gene: NA; J gene: TRBJ2-2; clone size: NA; V gene: TRBV6-1; CDR3 protein: CASSEGQGTGELFF; CDR3 DNA: TGTGCCAGCAGTGAAGGTCAGGGCACCGGGGAGCTGTTTTTT
D gene: NA; J gene: TRBJ1-6; clone size: NA; V gene: TRBV6-5; CDR3 protein: CASQGSSYNSPLHF; CDR3 DNA: TGTGCCAGCCAGGGGAGCTCCTATAATTCACCCCTCCACTTT
D gene: NA; J gene: TRBJ1-3; clone size: NA; V gene: TRBV13; CDR3 protein: CASSREAAGNTIYF; CDR3 DNA: TGTGCCAGCAGCAGGGAGGCGGCTGGAAACACCATATATTTT
D gene: TRBD2; J gene: TRBJ2-3; clone size: NA; V gene: TRBV7-9; CDR3 protein: CASSPGTSGWVTTDTQYF; CDR3 DNA: TGTGCCAGCAGCCCCGGGACTAGCGGGTGGGTTACCACAGATACGCAGTATTTT
D gene: NA; J gene: TRBJ2-3; clone size: few; V gene: TRBV18; CDR3 protein: CASSPQGGDTQYF; CDR3 DNA: TGTGCCAGCTCACCACAAGGTGGAGATACGCAGTATTTT
D gene: TRBD1; J gene: TRBJ1-1; clone size: once; V gene: TRBV19; CDR3 protein: CASTQGLTEAFF; CDR3 DNA: TGTGCCAGTACACAGGGGTTGACTGAAGCTTTCTTT
D gene: TRBD1; J gene: TRBJ2-2; clone size: once; V gene: TRBV19; CDR3 protein: CASSRRTGGTGELFF; CDR3 DNA: TGTGCCAGTAGTAGACGGACAGGGGGCACCGGGGAGCTGTTTTTT
D gene: NA; J gene: TRBJ1-5; clone size: NA; V gene: TRBV6-5; CDR3 protein: CASREAASNQPQHF; CDR3 DNA: TGTGCCAGCCGGGAGGCGGCTAGCAATCAGCCCCAGCATTTT
D gene: NA; J gene: TRBJ2-3; clone size: NA; V gene: TRBV10-3; CDR3 protein: CAIQGFTRTDTQYF; CDR3 DNA: TGTGCCATCCAGGGGTTCACAAGGACAGATACGCAGTATTTT
D gene: NA; J gene: TRBJ1-1; clone size: NA; V gene: TRBV19; CDR3 protein: CASSIASLQSEAFF; CDR3 DNA: TGTGCCAGTAGTATAGCTTCCCTACAGAGTGAAGCTTTCTTT
D gene: NA; J gene: TRBJ2-3; clone size: NA; V gene: TRBV3-1/TRBV3-2; CDR3 protein: CASSQGPMQYF; CDR3 DNA: TGTGCCAGCAGCCAAGGCCCTATGCAGTATTTT
D gene: TRBD1; J gene: TRBJ2-5; clone size: NA; V gene: TRBV18; CDR3 protein: CASSDDRVQETQYF; CDR3 DNA: TGTGCCAGCTCAGACGACAGGGTCCAAGAGACCCAGTACTTC
D gene: NA; J gene: TRBJ1-2; clone size: NA; V gene: TRBV5-6; CDR3 protein: CASSLGYGYTF; CDR3 DNA: TGTGCCAGCAGCTTGGGGTATGGCTACACCTTC
D gene: TRBD2; J gene: TRBJ2-3; clone size: once; V gene: TRBV29-1; CDR3 protein: CSVESREGYSTDTQYF; CDR3 DNA: TGCAGCGTTGAGTCGCGGGAGGGTTATAGCACAGATACGCAGTATTTT
D gene: NA; J gene: TRBJ2-1; clone size: NA; V gene: TRBV7-8; CDR3 protein: CASSWGHNNEQFF; CDR3 DNA: TGTGCCAGCAGCTGGGGACATAACAATGAGCAGTTCTTC
D gene: TRBD2; J gene: TRBJ2-3; clone size: NA; V gene: TRBV6-5; CDR3 protein: CASFGGRADTQYF; CDR3 DNA: TGTGCCAGCTTTGGAGGGAGGGCAGATACGCAGTATTTT
D gene: NA; J gene: TRBJ1-3; clone size: NA; V gene: TRBV5-1; CDR3 protein: CASSYGQISSGNTIYF; CDR3 DNA: TGCGCCAGCAGCTATGGACAGATTAGCTCTGGAAACACCATATATTTT
D gene: NA; J gene: TRBJ1-2; clone size: few; V gene: TRBV7-8; CDR3 protein: CASSSNPGANYGYTF; CDR3 DNA: TGTGCCAGCAGTTCAAACCCAGGGGCAAACTATGGCTACACCTTC
D gene: NA; J gene: TRBJ2-3; clone size: NA; V gene: TRBV2; CDR3 protein: CASSDRDGTDTQYF; CDR3 DNA: TGTGCCAGCAGTGACCGGGACGGCACAGATACGCAGTATTTT
D gene: NA; J gene: TRBJ1-1; clone size: NA; V gene: TRBV19; CDR3 protein: CASSIGGRVRTEAFF; CDR3 DNA: TGTGCCAGTAGTATAGGGGGGCGCGTAAGGACTGAAGCTTTCTTT
D gene: TRBD2; J gene: TRBJ2-6; clone size: NA; V gene: TRBV11-3; CDR3 protein: CASSLGTLAGGLPGANVLTF; CDR3 DNA: TGTGCCAGCAGCTTAGGTACGCTAGCGGGGGGCCTCCCTGGGGCCAACGTCCTGACTTTC
D gene: TRBD2; J gene: TRBJ2-3; clone size: NA; V gene: TRBV2; CDR3 protein: CASSETLAGASTDTQYF; CDR3 DNA: TGTGCCAGCAGTGAAACCCTAGCGGGGGCTAGCACAGATACGCAGTATTTT
D gene: NA; J gene: TRBJ1-6; clone size: NA; V gene: TRBV11-3; CDR3 protein: CASSLGQSSNSPLHF; CDR3 DNA: TGTGCCAGCAGCCTGGGACAAAGCAGTAATTCACCCCTCCACTTT
D gene: NA; J gene: TRBJ2-7; clone size: many; V gene: TRBV7-8; CDR3 protein: CASSDRDGSYEQYF; CDR3 DNA: TGTGCCAGCAGCGACCGGGACGGTTCCTACGAGCAGTACTTC
D gene: NA; J gene: TRBJ2-1; clone size: NA; V gene: TRBV5-1; CDR3 protein: CASSFRDFYNEQFF; CDR3 DNA: TGCGCCAGCAGCTTCCGGGACTTCTACAATGAGCAGTTCTTC
D gene: NA; J gene: TRBJ1-6; clone size: NA; V gene: TRBV12-3/TRBV12-4; CDR3 protein: CASRETGNSPLHF; CDR3 DNA: TGTGCCAGCAGGGAAACAGGGAATTCACCCCTCCACTTT
D gene: TRBD2; J gene: TRBJ2-1; clone size: NA; V gene: TRBV6-4; CDR3 protein: CASSFGGGVNEQFF; CDR3 DNA: TGTGCCAGCAGTTTTGGTGGGGGGGTCAATGAGCAGTTCTTC
D gene: NA; J gene: TRBJ1-2; clone size: NA; V gene: TRBV25-1; CDR3 protein: CASSAASGQGGGYTF; CDR3 DNA: TGTGCCAGCAGTGCCGCCTCGGGCCAGGGAGGAGGCTACACCTTC
D gene: TRBD1; J gene: TRBJ1-2; clone size: NA; V gene: TRBV11-2; CDR3 protein: CASSFTGTEHGYTF; CDR3 DNA: TGTGCCAGCAGCTTTACCGGGACAGAACATGGCTACACCTTC
D gene: NA; J gene: TRBJ1-2; clone size: NA; V gene: TRBV3-1/TRBV3-2; CDR3 protein: CASSGPGPLVAGYTF; CDR3 DNA: TGTGCCAGCAGCGGCCCGGGACCCCTAGTAGCGGGCTACACCTTC
D gene: NA; J gene: TRBJ2-7; clone size: once; V gene: TRBV11-3; CDR3 protein: CASSFWRGEQYF; CDR3 DNA: TGTGCCAGCAGCTTTTGGCGGGGCGAGCAGTACTTC
D gene: NA; J gene: TRBJ1-2; clone size: NA; V gene: TRBV4-2; CDR3 protein: CASSQGGVPNYGYTF; CDR3 DNA: TGTGCCAGCAGCCAAGGGGGGGTACCTAACTATGGCTACACCTTC
D gene: NA; J gene: TRBJ1-2; clone size: NA; V gene: TRBV2; CDR3 protein: CASSETVSDYGYTF; CDR3 DNA: TGTGCCAGCAGTGAAACAGTCAGTGACTATGGCTACACCTTC
D gene: NA; J gene: TRBJ1-2; clone size: NA; V gene: TRBV13; CDR3 protein: CASSLGRGRGGYGYTF; CDR3 DNA: TGTGCCAGCAGCTTAGGCCGGGGCAGGGGAGGCTATGGCTACACCTTC
D gene: NA; J gene: TRBJ1-5; clone size: NA; V gene: TRBV19; CDR3 protein: CASSKGSRNQPQHF; CDR3 DNA: TGTGCCAGTAGTAAGGGGAGTCGCAATCAGCCCCAGCATTTT